One and the same sample provided the 16 T cell receptor beta chains below, sequenced in a study of radiation and T cells in renal cell carcinoma (TCRdb year 2020). The protocol used for the library was the immunoSEQ multiplex PCR assay. Entries here come from immuneACCESS through TCRdb and include only in-frame sequences with V and J called. Some clones fail to appear in such tables; in the studies checked, an unresolved V gene covers under half of the shortfall, and the cause of the remainder is unknown. For this sample the table gives fewer than 10,000 clones, of which over 60% were detected only once. The ten largest clones take up roughly 22% of the sample. The time point label here, explained by the study, means: tumor resected at nephrectomy. According to the study, the label for this sample's treatment or condition signals: treatment-naive control, cytoreductive nephrectomy. Sequencing used tumor tissue, obtained from a patient whose treatment was nephrectomy without radiotherapy. These receptors came from a man in his 60s with renal cell carcinoma.

This chain joins TRBV7-9 and TRBJ2-1, with D maybe TRBD1 (5 bases). The germline V gene has CDR1 SEHNR and CDR2 FQNEAQ (reference sequence). The V end was cut by 3 bases, the J end by 9 bases, with 15 bases between. This CDR3 comprises 14 residues. The CDR3 DNA is TGTGCCAGCAGCTTGAGTTTGGGGCGCCCTGAGCAGTTCTTC. This gives the protein CASSLSLGRPEQFF.

The chain is built from TRBV28 and TRBJ1-5; D unclear. Germline-derived CDR1 and CDR2 are MDHEN and SYDVKM. V dropped 3 bases and J dropped 11 bases, with 8 bases sitting between them. This CDR3 is 11 amino acids long. The CDR3 nucleotides are TGTGCCAGCAGTTTTTCTCGGGCCCAGCATTTT. This codes for CASSFSRAQHF.

This clone was recorded once. The chain carries TRBV5-1 and TRBJ1-2, with TRBD1 as a possible D gene (5 bases). The germline gives CDR1 SGHRS, CDR2 YFSETQ. The V gene lost 4 bases and the J gene lost 2 bases, with 12 bases spanning the gap. The CDR3 has 14 amino acids. The CDR3 region has the DNA TGCGCCAGCAGCCCACTATCAGGGAACTATGGCTACACCTTC. It yields the protein CASSPLSGNYGYTF.

Here the CDR3 reads CASSPGLAARQETQYF. Written as DNA, the CDR3 is TGTGCCAGCTCCCCGGGACTAGCGGCACGCCAAGAGACCCAGTACTTC. The rearrangement links TRBV18 to TRBJ2-5; 11 nucleotides line up with TRBD2. J gave up 1 base and V 6 bases, and 7 bases lay outside the gene matches. The CDR3 extends over 16 amino acids. Germline V gives CDR1 KGHSH, CDR2 LQKENI.

The chain recombines TRBV29-1 with TRBJ2-1; D call uncertain. The CDR3 extends over 14 amino acids. Per germline, CDR1 SQVTM and CDR2 ANQGSEA. The V gene lost 1 base and the J gene lost 10 bases, with 17 bases spanning the gap. The CDR3 loop reads CSVEGGSGMDEQFF. In DNA form, the CDR3 reads TGCAGCGTTGAAGGGGGTTCGGGTATGGACGAGCAGTTCTTC.

This clone was counted between two and nine times. V is TRBV4-3 and J is TRBJ1-5, with unresolved D. CDR1 LGHNA and CDR2 YSLEER come from the germline V gene. Trimming removed 0 bases from V and 12 bases from J, with 12 bases in between. The CDR3 extends over 13 amino acids. The CDR3 region has the DNA TGCGCCAGCAGCCAAGATAACAGCGGACGCCAGCATTTT. Protein: CASSQDNSGRQHF.

The gene calls are TRBV19 and TRBJ1-2; the match to TRBD1 covers 9 bases. After removal of 6 bases from V and 0 bases from J, the junction contained 14 bases not matched to a gene. Germline V gene data show CDR1 as LNHDA and CDR2 as SQIVND (reference sequence). This CDR3 is 18 amino acids long. The CDR3, as DNA: TGTGCCAGTAGGGGGGTGAGGACAGGGGCCCCTTCTAACTATGGCTACACCTTC. This translates into CASRGVRTGAPSNYGYTF. Using reference TRBV19 and TRBJ1-2 for the parts outside the CDR3, the full variable domain is DGGITQSPKYLFRKEGQNVTLSCEQNLNHDAMYWYRQDPGQGLRLIYYSQIVNDFQKGDIAEGYSVSREKKESFPLTVTSAQKNPTAFYLCASRGVRTGAPSNYGYTFGSGTRLTVV.

The chain recombines TRBV7-2 with TRBJ1-2; 9 bases map to TRBD1. Germline assignment: CDR1 SGHTA and CDR2 FQGNSA. There are 14 residues in the CDR3. Losses at the gene ends were 3 bases for V and 7 bases for J; bases not matched to a gene: 6. The CDR3 loop reads CASSLDRGPAGYTF. The CDR3 DNA sequence: TGTGCCAGCAGCTTGGACAGGGGCCCTGCTGGCTACACCTTC.

The J gene is TRBJ2-7, the V gene TRBV18, with 9 bases that match TRBD1. The CDR3 spans 15 residues. Germline-derived CDR1 and CDR2 are KGHSH and LQKENI. V gave up 1 base and J gave up 1 base; unmatched junction bases: 2. Here the CDR3 reads CASSPQGTGSYEQYF. The CDR3 DNA reads TGTGCCAGCTCACCACAGGGGACAGGGTCCTACGAGCAGTACTTC.

V is TRBV15 and J is TRBJ1-2; D possibly corresponds to TRBD1 (5 bases). V was clipped by 1 base and J by 10 bases, with 13 bases between them. The germline V gene encodes CDR1 LNHNV and CDR2 YYDKDF (reference sequence). The CDR3 loop spans 13 amino acids. CDR3 bases: TGTGCCACCAGCAGAGCTGGCGGGACCGACTACACCTTC. Translation: CATSRAGGTDYTF.

The chain joins TRBV30 to TRBJ1-3; a weak D match, TRBD1 (6 bases). The CDR3 covers 14 residues. Germline CDR1 GTSNPN, CDR2 SVGIG (reference sequence). Trimming took off 0 bases at V and 3 bases at J, with 9 bases between the two ends. CDR3: CAWSVGGLGNTIYF. The CDR3 DNA reads TGTGCCTGGAGTGTTGGGGGGCTTGGAAACACCATATATTTT.

The gene calls are TRBV9 and TRBJ1-2; possible D gene TRBD1, 5 bases. This CDR3 region has 12 residues. CDR1 is SGDLS, CDR2 YYNGEE, per germline. Between the trimmed V and J ends, which lost 4 bases and 5 bases, there was a span of 9 bases. Here the CDR3 reads CASSSTEYGYTF. CDR3 bases: TGTGCCAGCAGCTCGACAGAGTATGGCTACACCTTC. The full variable domain, completed using reference TRBV9 and TRBJ1-2, is DSGVTQTPKHLITATGQRVTLRCSPRSGDLSVYWYQQSLDQGLQFLIQYYNGEERAKGNILERFSAQQFPDLHSELNLSSLELGDSALYFCASSSTEYGYTFGSGTRLTVV.

CDR3 in DNA: TGCGCCAGCAGCCTGTCGGGACCATCGGCGAATTCACCCCTCCACTTT. Translated, it gives CASSLSGPSANSPLHF. The rearrangement joins TRBV5-1 to TRBJ1-6, with D possibly TRBD1 on 5 matching bases. CDR3 size: 16 residues. Looked up from germline, CDR1 is SGHRS and CDR2 is YFSETQ. Between the trimmed V and J ends, which lost 4 bases and 7 bases, there was a span of 18 bases.

This chain connects TRBV4-2 to TRBJ1-3; a weak D match, TRBD1 (5 bases). Germline V gene data show CDR1 as LGHNA and CDR2 as YNFKEQ. Trimming removed 5 bases at V and 9 bases at J, with 17 bases between. The CDR3 has 14 amino acids. CDR3 nucleotides: TGTGCCAGCAGCAAAGGGACGGCTGGGGGCACCATATATTTT. This sequence encodes CASSKGTAGGTIYF.

This clone was observed a few times. The rearrangement links TRBV29-1 to TRBJ1-1; D unresolved. Germline loops: CDR1 SQVTM, CDR2 ANQGSEA. The CDR3 has 12 amino acids. Trimming shortened V by 3 bases and J by 4 bases, and 9 bases separated the two germline ends. CDR3 sequence: CSVDPVGTEAFF. CDR3 nucleotide sequence: TGCAGCGTTGACCCCGTAGGCACTGAAGCTTTCTTT.

This rearrangement joins TRBV7-8 to TRBJ1-5; tentatively, D is TRBD1 (5 bases). CDR1 SGHVS and CDR2 FQNEAQ come from the germline V gene. V lost 3 bases to trimming and J lost 4 bases, with 13 bases between them. The length of the CDR3 is 15 residues. DNA for the CDR3: TGTGCCAGCAGCTTTTTGGACATGGGGAATCAGCCCCAGCATTTT. It is translated as CASSFLDMGNQPQHF.